This T cell receptor (beta chain) came from a study of CD8+ T cells in alopecia areata. The authors extracted RNA and reverse transcribed it into cDNA as the sequencing template. Data came from immunoSEQ multiplex PCR; TCRdb stores just in-frame clones and leaves some out. The repertoire includes roughly 200,000 clones, about 40% of them detected once, and 2% to 3% sits in the top ten. The ends were cut back, 1 base at V and 0 bases at J, with 6 bases in the middle. This CDR3 has 14 residues. Germline values: CDR1 SGHRS, CDR2 YFSETQ. Treatment of the sample: oral pan-JAK inhibitor, 5-10 mg twice daily. Study observations and caveats: Numerous clones, expanded in lesions, remained in scalp and blood during tofacitinib. On tofacitinib, scalp clonality and expanded CD8+ clones among top 100 fell significantly.

In the case of this clone: Its antigen is as yet unknown.

The sample in question was CD4+ T cells sorted from blood, obtained at approximately week 36, from a patient treated with tofacitinib. V and J are TRBV5-1 and TRBJ2-3; unclear D gene. This TCR derives from a human donor with alopecia areata. The CDR3 DNA reads as TGCGCCAGCAGCTTGCTCAGGAGCACAGATACGCAGTATTTT. This sequence encodes CASSLLRSTDTQYF.